Below, one T cell receptor beta chain is given with its context. The sample is drawn from a study of OX40 agonist ivuxolimab in advanced cancers. Study-level background: Across the patients, intravenous ivuxolimab was delivered every 2 weeks at 0.01 to 10 mg/kg. Hepatocellular carcinoma, melanoma, renal cell or head and neck cancer was diagnosed in the dose-escalation patients.

Profiled with immunoSEQ multiplex PCR; TCRdb holds only in-frame clones, not every one. The sample lists about 78,000 clones, more than 75% occurring once. The V gene end was trimmed by 5 bases and the J gene end by 8 bases; junction bases not matched to a gene: 12. Germline CDR1 MNHEY, CDR2 SVGAGI. There are 15 residues in the CDR3. The source material was CD4+ or CD8+ T cells sorted from blood, sampled in a trial of the OX40 agonist ivuxolimab. This clonotype originated in an adult with an advanced solid tumor such as melanoma, head and neck, liver or kidney cancer. J is TRBJ2-1 and V is TRBV6-5; TRBD2 agrees at 7 bases. The CDR3 DNA reads as TGTGCCAGCAGTCCCGGGACTACTGGCCTTCATGAGCAGTTCTTC. Its protein product is CASSPGTTGLHEQFF.